The 32 T cell receptor beta chains given below trace back to one sample, sequenced in a study of neurological immune-mediated disorders. TCRdb recomputed calls from the 5' RACE reads with MiXCR, one row per CDR3 protein. The sample yields approximately 100,000 distinct CDR3 sequences, under 4.5% seen once. Sequencing was carried out using PBMCs. The receptors shown here come from a woman aged 50 to 65 with multiple sclerosis.

This clonotype occurred many times. This chain links TRBV7-2 with TRBJ2-5; D uncertain. CDR3 length: 15 amino acids. V lost 1 base, J lost 5 bases, and 14 bases lay in between. The germline V gene encodes CDR1 SGHTA and CDR2 FQGNSA. The DNA of the CDR3 is TGTGCCAGCAGCTTAGGGTTCGGTAGCTCGGAGACCCAGTACTTC. It translates to CASSLGFGSSETQYF.

Ten or more counts support this clonotype. The rearrangement uses TRBV12-3 or TRBV12-4 and TRBJ2-2; 9 bases match TRBD1. Trimming took 8 bases from V and 6 from J; bases not matched to a gene: 10. The CDR3 is made up of 15 amino acids. The CDR3, as DNA: TGTGCCAGCCAGAATCGACAGGGGGAGGCCGGGGAGCTGTTTTTT. This codes for CASQNRQGEAGELFF.

Many counts were recorded for this clonotype. This chain links TRBV4-3 with TRBJ2-7, with D perhaps matching TRBD1 or TRBD2 (5 bases each). There are 15 residues in the CDR3. The germline gives CDR1 LGHNA, CDR2 YSLEER. V was pared by 1 base and J by 2 bases, with 12 bases between. The CDR3 DNA reads as TGCGCCAGCAGCCAAGTGTCGGGACCCCCCTACGAGCAGTACTTC. This encodes CASSQVSGPPYEQYF.

In its sample, this clonotype was seen many times. This chain joins TRBV20-1 and TRBJ1-1; D gene ambiguous. Germline lookup yields CDR1 DFQATT and CDR2 SNEGSKA (reference sequence). The CDR3 runs 16 residues. The V end was cut by 2 bases, the J end by 0 bases, with 16 bases between. The CDR3 sequence is CSARMLRGTMNTEAFF. The DNA of the CDR3 is TGCAGTGCTAGAATGCTTCGTGGTACGATGAACACTGAAGCTTTCTTT.

The J gene is TRBJ2-7, the V gene TRBV20-1, with TRBD1 matching over 7 bases. This CDR3 is built from 14 residues. Germline V gene sequence: CDR1 DFQATT, CDR2 SNEGSKA (reference sequence). V trimming: 0 bases; J trimming: 0 bases; junction bases outside the gene matches: 2. CDR3 sequence reads: CSARDTGDSYEQYF. The DNA of the CDR3 is TGCAGTGCTAGAGATACAGGGGACTCCTACGAGCAGTACTTC.

This clonotype was seen many times. The J gene is TRBJ2-1, the V gene TRBV20-1, with 8 bases identical to TRBD2. The CDR3 covers 14 residues. Germline V gives CDR1 DFQATT, CDR2 SNEGSKA (reference sequence). V shed 0 bases and J 7 bases; nucleotides not matched to a gene: 5. This CDR3 reads CSARDPGGVNEQFF. The DNA of the CDR3 is TGCAGTGCTAGAGACCCGGGGGGGGTAAATGAGCAGTTCTTC.

This clonotype was seen ten or more times. V and J are TRBV5-1 and TRBJ1-2; D is undetermined. This CDR3 is 14 amino acids long. V was clipped by 4 bases and J by 5 bases, with 15 bases between them. CDR1 is SGHRS and CDR2 is YFSETQ in the germline V gene. CDR3 in amino acids: CASSPGRVWYGYTF. CDR3 DNA sequence: TGCGCCAGCAGCCCCGGACGGGTATGGTATGGCTACACCTTC.

This clonotype showed up many times. The V and J genes are TRBV6-2 or TRBV6-3 and TRBJ2-2; D tentatively fits TRBD1 or TRBD2 (5 bases each). Germline lookup yields CDR1 MNHEY and CDR2 SVGEGT. The CDR3 runs 13 residues. V lost 6 bases and J 7 bases, leaving 12 bases between the germline ends. CDR3 in DNA: TGTGCCAGCAGCAGACAGAGGGACGGGGAGCTGTTTTTT. As protein: CASSRQRDGELFF.

This clonotype was detected many times. The chain links TRBV14 to TRBJ1-1; perhaps TRBD1 as D (6 bases). The CDR3 covers 19 residues. In germline, CDR1 is SGHDN, CDR2 FVKESK. V lost 4 bases to trimming and J lost 2 bases, with 26 bases between them. The CDR3 loop reads CASSPPDDRRRRGNTEAFF. CDR3 coding DNA: TGTGCCAGCAGCCCACCAGACGACAGGCGTAGGAGAGGAAACACTGAAGCTTTCTTT.

There are many counts of this clonotype. CDR3 in amino acids: CSAVRGLGRGGELFF. DNA for the CDR3: TGCAGTGCTGTCAGGGGGCTAGGCCGGGGCGGGGAGCTGTTTTTT. This chain joins TRBV20-1 and TRBJ2-2; 8 bases agree with TRBD1. The J segment lost 7 bases and the V segment lost 5 bases, leaving 12 bases of the junction unmatched. The CDR3 has 15 amino acids. CDR1 is DFQATT, CDR2 SNEGSKA, per germline (reference sequence).

This clonotype has a count of ten or more. The V and J genes are TRBV20-1 and TRBJ1-3, with 12 positions matching TRBD1. Germline CDR1 DFQATT, CDR2 SNEGSKA (reference sequence). The CDR3 has 17 residues. V lost 1 base, J lost 1 base, and 5 bases stayed unmatched. The DNA of the CDR3 is TGCAGTGCTAGAGGTCAGGGACAGGGGGCTTCTGGAAACACCATATATTTT. Translating gives CSARGQGQGASGNTIYF.

This clonotype was counted many times. The chain carries TRBV5-6 and TRBJ1-1, with TRBD1 matching over 8 bases. J gave up 3 bases and V 1 base, and 17 bases lay outside the gene matches. Germline assignment: CDR1 SGHDT and CDR2 YYEEEE. The CDR3 extends over 19 amino acids. The CDR3 protein is CASSLTLGTGGLGDTEAFF. The CDR3, as DNA: TGTGCCAGCAGCTTGACGTTGGGAACAGGGGGGCTCGGGGACACTGAAGCTTTCTTT.

This clonotype was counted ten times or more. The genes are TRBV5-1 and TRBJ2-3; D remains unclear. Between the trimmed V and J ends, which lost 4 bases and 5 bases, there was a span of 11 bases. The CDR3 sequence is 13 residues long. Germline V CDR1 and CDR2: SGHRS, YFSETQ. The CDR3 nucleotides read TGCGCCAGCAGCGTGAATTTCGGAGATACGCAGTATTTT. This sequence encodes CASSVNFGDTQYF.

The chain uses TRBV5-5 and TRBJ2-7; D is uncertain. V lost 4 bases and J 0 bases, leaving 11 bases between the germline ends. The CDR3 is made up of 14 amino acids. CDR1 and CDR2 from the germline V gene are SGHKS and YYEKEE (reference sequence). The CDR3 DNA sequence: TGTGCCAGCAGCCTCTCCCGCAGCTCCTACGAGCAGTACTTC. Residues: CASSLSRSSYEQYF.

V is TRBV5-1 and J is TRBJ2-7; D not certain. The CDR3 runs 16 residues. Germline loops: CDR1 SGHRS, CDR2 YFSETQ. The V gene lost 1 base and the J gene lost 4 bases, with 18 bases spanning the gap. The DNA for the CDR3 is TGCGCCAGCAGCTTGAATGACGACTCCGGCCTTTACGAGCAGTACTTC. Residues: CASSLNDDSGLYEQYF.

This clonotype has ten or more counts. This chain joins TRBV15 and TRBJ2-1; D gene ambiguous. CDR3 length equals 14 residues. V dropped 0 bases and J dropped 6 bases, with 9 bases sitting between them. From germline, CDR1 is LNHNV and CDR2 YYDKDF (reference sequence). Here the CDR3 reads CATSREPNSNEQFF. CDR3 coding DNA: TGTGCCACCAGCAGAGAACCCAACAGCAATGAGCAGTTCTTC.

This clonotype was counted ten times or more. One end of the junction fails to match germline, which may point to a read error. The chain combines TRBV20-1 with TRBJ2-1; D is undetermined. The germline V gene encodes CDR1 DFQATT and CDR2 SNEGSKA (reference sequence). This CDR3 is built from 12 residues. This CDR3 is CRVDKAYNEQFF. The CDR3 bases are TGTCGGGTAGACAAAGCCTACAATGAGCAGTTCTTC.

This clonotype was counted at least ten times. The chain links TRBV5-1 to TRBJ2-6; the D gene could be TRBD1 or TRBD2 (5 bases each). The length of the CDR3 is 18 residues. V was cut by 0 bases and J by 1 base, with 14 bases left in between. The germline V gene encodes CDR1 SGHRS and CDR2 YFSETQ. The CDR3 spells CASSLEPGTQSGANVLTF. In DNA, the CDR3 is TGCGCCAGCAGCTTGGAACCGGGGACGCAATCTGGGGCCAACGTCCTGACTTTC.

This clonotype was seen repeatedly, ten times or more. The V call is TRBV12-3 or TRBV12-4, the J call TRBJ2-1; D is perhaps TRBD2 (6 bases). V lost 2 bases to trimming and J lost 9 bases, with 11 bases between them. The CDR3 consists of 13 residues. CDR3 loop: CASSLRGLSEQFF. Written as DNA, the CDR3 is TGTGCCAGCAGTTTAAGGGGACTTTCTGAGCAGTTCTTC.

A word on this clonotype: This may be a read error, as it is one base from a much larger clone. The genes are TRBV20-1 and TRBJ1-5; maybe TRBD1 (5 bases). Germline V gene sequence: CDR1 DFQATT, CDR2 SNEGSKA (reference sequence). V was cut by 7 bases and J by 3 bases, with 13 bases left in between. The CDR3 totals 13 residues. CDR3 nucleotide sequence: TGCAGTGATACAACAGGAATCAATCAGCCCCAGCATTTT. It encodes CSDTTGINQPQHF.

This clonotype was recorded at least ten times. The chain links TRBV12-3 or TRBV12-4 to TRBJ2-1, with 7 positions matching TRBD2. V was pared by 6 bases and J by 14 bases, with 13 bases of the junction left unmatched. The CDR3 runs to 13 residues. DNA for the CDR3: TGTGCCAGCAGCCCCTCGGGGCGGGGGTTGGAGTTCTTC. Encoded protein: CASSPSGRGLEFF.

The chain links TRBV4-3 to TRBJ2-3; 7 bases agree with TRBD2. V trimming: 4 bases; J trimming: 2 bases; junction bases outside the gene matches: 6. The CDR3 sequence is 15 residues long. Germline V gives CDR1 LGHNA, CDR2 YSLEER. The DNA of the CDR3 is TGCGCCAGCAGCCCCTCGCTAGCGGCCACAGATACGCAGTATTTT. Amino acid sequence: CASSPSLAATDTQYF.

This clonotype came up many times. The V and J genes are TRBV3-1 and TRBJ1-1; 8 positions match TRBD1. The V gene end was trimmed by 5 bases and the J gene end by 2 bases; junction bases not matched to a gene: 4. CDR3 size: 14 residues. Germline V gene data show CDR1 as LGHDT and CDR2 as YNNKEL (reference sequence). The CDR3 sequence: CASSETGANTEAFF. The CDR3 nucleotides read TGTGCCAGCAGCGAGACAGGGGCTAACACTGAAGCTTTCTTT. Combining the CDR3 with reference TRBV3-1 and TRBJ1-1 gives the whole variable domain DTAVSQTPKYLVTQMGNDKSIKCEQNLGHDTMYWYKQDSKKFLKIMFSYNNKELIINETVPNRFSPKSPDKAHLNLHINSLELGDSAVYFCASSETGANTEAFFGQGTRLTVV.

This clonotype appeared a few times. The CDR3 DNA reads as TGTGCCACCAGCAGAGATGGGGGAGGTAATTCACCCCTCCACTTT. This gives the protein CATSRDGGGNSPLHF. V and J are TRBV15 and TRBJ1-6, with D possibly TRBD1 on 5 matching bases. Germline V CDR1 and CDR2: LNHNV, YYDKDF (reference sequence). The length of the CDR3 is 15 residues. The ends were cut back, 0 bases at V and 6 bases at J, with 9 bases in the middle.

There are many counts of this clonotype. V usage is TRBV27 and J usage is TRBJ2-5, with D possibly TRBD1 on 5 matching bases. Trimming shortened V by 7 bases and J by 7 bases, and 16 bases separated the two germline ends. Germline CDR1 and CDR2: MNHEY and SMNVEV (reference sequence). The CDR3 consists of 13 residues. The CDR3 protein is CASTPAGKGTQYF. In DNA form, the CDR3 reads TGTGCCAGCACCCCAGCAGGGAAGGGGACCCAGTACTTC.

In its sample, this clonotype was seen many times. The chain joins TRBV5-1 to TRBJ2-2; 7 nucleotides line up with TRBD2. The length of the CDR3 is 15 residues. In germline, CDR1 is SGHRS, CDR2 YFSETQ. J lost 2 bases, V lost 1 base, and 2 bases had no gene match. The DNA for the CDR3 is TGCGCCAGCAGCTTGCCTAGCGGTAACACCGGGGAGCTGTTTTTT. This sequence encodes CASSLPSGNTGELFF.

This clonotype was detected ten times or more. CDR3 loop: CASSPVGEKLFF. The CDR3 DNA follows: TGTGCCAGCTCACCTGTCGGTGAAAAACTGTTTTTT. The chain links TRBV18 to TRBJ1-4; no clear D. Deletions cut 3 bases from V and 7 bases from J, with 6 bases between. There are 12 residues in the CDR3. Germline assignment: CDR1 KGHSH and CDR2 LQKENI.

At least ten counts were recorded for this clonotype. This sequence joins TRBV9 and TRBJ2-1; TRBD1 might be the D (7 bases). V gave up 1 base and J gave up 7 bases, with 15 bases separating them. CDR3 size: 15 residues. The germline V gene encodes CDR1 SGDLS and CDR2 YYNGEE. CDR3 protein: CASSVWSGGQNEQFF. In DNA form, the CDR3 reads TGTGCCAGCAGCGTATGGTCAGGGGGGCAAAATGAGCAGTTCTTC.

Ten or more counts support this clonotype. The chain has TRBV7-9 and TRBJ2-7, with 7 bases matching TRBD1. The V segment lost 6 bases and the J segment 6 bases; nucleotides outside the gene matches: 5. The germline V gene has CDR1 SEHNR and CDR2 FQNEAQ (reference sequence). The CDR3 runs 12 residues. CDR3 residues: CASSPQGFEQYF. The CDR3 DNA follows: TGTGCCAGCAGTCCACAGGGGTTCGAGCAGTACTTC.

This clonotype was found many times. V and J are TRBV4-3 and TRBJ2-1; D not resolved. The CDR3 runs to 13 residues. Germline V gives CDR1 LGHNA, CDR2 YSLEER. The V gene lost 1 base and the J gene lost 9 bases, with 10 bases spanning the gap. The CDR3: CASSQGPRVEQFF. CDR3 sequence (DNA): TGCGCCAGCAGCCAAGGTCCGCGTGTTGAGCAGTTCTTC.

In this sample, this clonotype turned up many times. V is TRBV5-1 and J is TRBJ2-1; D not resolved. Per germline, CDR1 SGHRS and CDR2 YFSETQ. V gave up 4 bases and J gave up 5 bases, with 10 bases separating them. CDR3 length: 13 amino acids. CDR3 coding DNA: TGCGCCAGCAGCATGCGACCGGACAATGAGCAGTTCTTC. It specifies CASSMRPDNEQFF. Combining the CDR3 with reference TRBV5-1 and TRBJ2-1 gives the whole variable domain KAGVTQTPRYLIKTRGQQVTLSCSPISGHRSVSWYQQTPGQGLQFLFEYFSETQRNKGNFPGRFSGRQFSNSRSEMNVSTLELGDSALYLCASSMRPDNEQFFGPGTRLTVL.

This clonotype was seen many times. The CDR3 loop reads CASSLTLAGEQFF. The CDR3 region has the DNA TGTGCCAGCAGCTTAACACTAGCGGGGGAGCAGTTCTTC. This chain links TRBV7-3 with TRBJ2-1, with 10 positions matching TRBD2. Per the germline V gene, CDR1 is SGHTA and CDR2 is FQGTGA. This CDR3 is built from 13 residues. The trim removed 0 bases at V and 10 bases at J, leaving 0 bases unmatched.